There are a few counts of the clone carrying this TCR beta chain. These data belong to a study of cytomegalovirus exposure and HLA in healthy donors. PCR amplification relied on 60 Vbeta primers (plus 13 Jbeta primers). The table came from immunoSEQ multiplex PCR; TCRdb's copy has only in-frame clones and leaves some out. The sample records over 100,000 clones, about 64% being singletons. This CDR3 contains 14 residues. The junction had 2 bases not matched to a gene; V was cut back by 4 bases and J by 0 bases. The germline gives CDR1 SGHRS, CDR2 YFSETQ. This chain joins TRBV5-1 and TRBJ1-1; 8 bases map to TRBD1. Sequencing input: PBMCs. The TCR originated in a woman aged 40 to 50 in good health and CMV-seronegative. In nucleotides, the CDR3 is TGCGCCAGCAGCGGACAGGGAATGAACACTGAAGCTTTCTTT. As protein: CASSGQGMNTEAFF.